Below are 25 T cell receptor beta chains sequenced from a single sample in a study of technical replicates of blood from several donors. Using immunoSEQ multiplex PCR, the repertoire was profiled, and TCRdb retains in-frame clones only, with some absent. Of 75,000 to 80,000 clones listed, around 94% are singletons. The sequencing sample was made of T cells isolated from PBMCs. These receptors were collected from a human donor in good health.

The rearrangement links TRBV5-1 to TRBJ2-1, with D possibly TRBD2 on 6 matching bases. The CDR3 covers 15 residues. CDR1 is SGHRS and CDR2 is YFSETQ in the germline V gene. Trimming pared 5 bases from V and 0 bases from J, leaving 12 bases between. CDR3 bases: TGCGCCAGCAGAGAAGCGGGTAGCTCCTACAATGAGCAGTTCTTC. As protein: CASREAGSSYNEQFF.

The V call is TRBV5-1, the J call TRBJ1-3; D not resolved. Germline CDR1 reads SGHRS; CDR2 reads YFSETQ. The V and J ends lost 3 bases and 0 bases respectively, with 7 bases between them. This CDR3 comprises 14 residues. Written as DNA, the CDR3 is TGCGCCAGCAGCTCGGGTTCCTCTGGAAACACCATATATTTT. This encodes CASSSGSSGNTIYF. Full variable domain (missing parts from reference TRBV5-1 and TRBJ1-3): KAGVTQTPRYLIKTRGQQVTLSCSPISGHRSVSWYQQTPGQGLQFLFEYFSETQRNKGNFPGRFSGRQFSNSRSEMNVSTLELGDSALYLCASSSGSSGNTIYFGEGSWLTVV.

CDR3 coding DNA: TGTGCCAGCAGTCTGCCCTCAGGGGGCGACTATGGCTACACCTTC. This gives the protein CASSLPSGGDYGYTF. The rearrangement joins TRBV25-1 to TRBJ1-2; 8 bases map to TRBD1. The CDR3 length is 15 residues. Germline V gene lookup returns CDR1 MGHDK and CDR2 SYGVNS. Trimming cost V 5 bases and J 3 bases; bases outside gene matches: 8.

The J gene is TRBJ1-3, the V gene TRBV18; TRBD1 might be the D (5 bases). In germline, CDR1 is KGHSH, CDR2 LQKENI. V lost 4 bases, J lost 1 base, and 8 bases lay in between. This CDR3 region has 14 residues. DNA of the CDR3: TGTGCCAGCTCACAAGACAGTTCTGGAAACACCATATATTTT. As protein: CASSQDSSGNTIYF.

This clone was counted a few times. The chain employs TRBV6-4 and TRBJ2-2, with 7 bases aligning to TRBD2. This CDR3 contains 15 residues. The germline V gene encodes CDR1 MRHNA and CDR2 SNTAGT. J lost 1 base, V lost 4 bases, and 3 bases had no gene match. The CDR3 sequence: CASSALAENTGELFF. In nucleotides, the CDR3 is TGTGCCAGCAGTGCTCTAGCGGAGAACACCGGGGAGCTGTTTTTT.

The CDR3, as DNA: TGTGCCAGCAGTCCTATCTACGAAATTCCTCAAGAGACCCAGTACTTC. Its translation: CASSPIYEIPQETQYF. The chain recombines TRBV27 with TRBJ2-5; D not certain. Germline assignment: CDR1 MNHEY and CDR2 SMNVEV (reference sequence). The CDR3 extends over 16 amino acids. V shed 5 bases and J shed 2 bases, with 18 bases lying between them.

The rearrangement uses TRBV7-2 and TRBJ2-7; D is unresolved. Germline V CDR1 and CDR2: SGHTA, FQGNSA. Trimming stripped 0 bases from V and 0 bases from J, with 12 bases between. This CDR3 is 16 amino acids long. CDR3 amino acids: CASSLALGKSSYEQYF. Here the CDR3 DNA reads TGTGCCAGCAGCTTAGCGCTTGGTAAGAGCTCCTACGAGCAGTACTTC.

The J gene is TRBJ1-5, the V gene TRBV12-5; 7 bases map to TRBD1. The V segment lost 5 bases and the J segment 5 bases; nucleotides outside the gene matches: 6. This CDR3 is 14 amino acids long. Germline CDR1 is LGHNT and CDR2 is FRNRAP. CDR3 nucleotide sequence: TGTGCTAGTGGTCCGGGACAGCCTGATCAGCCCCAGCATTTT. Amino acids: CASGPGQPDQPQHF.

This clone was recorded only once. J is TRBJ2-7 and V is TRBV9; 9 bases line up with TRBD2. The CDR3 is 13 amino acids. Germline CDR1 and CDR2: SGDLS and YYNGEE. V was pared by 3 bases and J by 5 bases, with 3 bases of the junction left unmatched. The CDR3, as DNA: TGTGCCAGCAGCGAGGTAGCGGGAGACGAGCAGTACTTC. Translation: CASSEVAGDEQYF. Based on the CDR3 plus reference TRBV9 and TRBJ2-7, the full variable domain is DSGVTQTPKHLITATGQRVTLRCSPRSGDLSVYWYQQSLDQGLQFLIQYYNGEERAKGNILERFSAQQFPDLHSELNLSSLELGDSALYFCASSEVAGDEQYFGPGTRLTVT.

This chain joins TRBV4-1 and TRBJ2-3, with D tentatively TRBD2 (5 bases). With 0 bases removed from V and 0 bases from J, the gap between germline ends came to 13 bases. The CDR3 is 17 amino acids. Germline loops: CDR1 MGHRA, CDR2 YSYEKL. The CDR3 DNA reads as TGCGCCAGCAGCCAAGAGGGAGCGGTCATTAGCACAGATACGCAGTATTTT. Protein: CASSQEGAVISTDTQYF.

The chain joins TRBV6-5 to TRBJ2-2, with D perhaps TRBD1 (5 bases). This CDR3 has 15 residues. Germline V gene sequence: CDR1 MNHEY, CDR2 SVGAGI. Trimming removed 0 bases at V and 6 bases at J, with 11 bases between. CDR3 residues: CASSYSSGMAGELFF. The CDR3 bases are TGTGCCAGCAGTTACTCGTCAGGGATGGCCGGGGAGCTGTTTTTT.

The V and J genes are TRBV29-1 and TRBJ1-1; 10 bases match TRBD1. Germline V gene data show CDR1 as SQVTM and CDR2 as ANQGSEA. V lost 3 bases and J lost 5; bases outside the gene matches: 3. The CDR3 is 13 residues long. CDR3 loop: CSVDRTGGTEAFF. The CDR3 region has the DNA TGCAGCGTTGATAGGACAGGGGGGACTGAAGCTTTCTTT.

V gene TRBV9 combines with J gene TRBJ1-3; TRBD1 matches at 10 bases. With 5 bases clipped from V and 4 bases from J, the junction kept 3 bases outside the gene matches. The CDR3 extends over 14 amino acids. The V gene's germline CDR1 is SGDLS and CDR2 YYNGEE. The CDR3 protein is CASSRQGAGNTIYF. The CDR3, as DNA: TGTGCCAGCAGTAGACAGGGGGCCGGAAACACCATATATTTT. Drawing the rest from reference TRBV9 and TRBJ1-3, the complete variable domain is DSGVTQTPKHLITATGQRVTLRCSPRSGDLSVYWYQQSLDQGLQFLIQYYNGEERAKGNILERFSAQQFPDLHSELNLSSLELGDSALYFCASSRQGAGNTIYFGEGSWLTVV.

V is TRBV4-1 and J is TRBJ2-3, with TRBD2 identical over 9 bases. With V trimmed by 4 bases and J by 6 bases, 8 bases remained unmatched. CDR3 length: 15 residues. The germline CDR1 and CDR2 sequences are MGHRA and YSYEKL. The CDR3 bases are TGCGCCAGCAGCCCTTTAGCGGGGGCCGGGGATACGCAGTATTTT. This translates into CASSPLAGAGDTQYF.

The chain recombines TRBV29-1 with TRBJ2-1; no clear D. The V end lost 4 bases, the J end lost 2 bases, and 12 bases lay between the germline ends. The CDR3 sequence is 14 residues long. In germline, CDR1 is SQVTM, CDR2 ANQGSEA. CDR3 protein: CSVVTTTAYNEQFF. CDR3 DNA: TGCAGCGTTGTGACGACAACCGCCTACAATGAGCAGTTCTTC.

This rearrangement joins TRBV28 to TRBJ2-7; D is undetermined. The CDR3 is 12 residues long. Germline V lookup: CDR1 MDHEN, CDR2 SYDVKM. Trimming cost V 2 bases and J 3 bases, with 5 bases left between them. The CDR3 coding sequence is TGTGCCAGCAGTTTAACTGACTACGAGCAGTACTTC. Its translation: CASSLTDYEQYF.

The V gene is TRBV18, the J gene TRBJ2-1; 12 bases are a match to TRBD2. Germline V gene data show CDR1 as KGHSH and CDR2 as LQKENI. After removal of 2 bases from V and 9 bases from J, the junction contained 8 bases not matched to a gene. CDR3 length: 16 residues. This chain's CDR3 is CASSPSQTSGSPEQFF. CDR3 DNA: TGTGCCAGCTCACCAAGTCAGACTAGCGGGAGTCCTGAGCAGTTCTTC.

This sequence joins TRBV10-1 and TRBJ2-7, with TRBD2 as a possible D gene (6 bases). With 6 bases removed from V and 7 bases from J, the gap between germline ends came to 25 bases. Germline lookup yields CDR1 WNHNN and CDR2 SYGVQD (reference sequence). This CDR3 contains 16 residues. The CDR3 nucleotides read TGCGCCAGCAGGGATGGGCCGGGACTCCTAGTACGGGAGCAGTACTTC. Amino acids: CASRDGPGLLVREQYF.

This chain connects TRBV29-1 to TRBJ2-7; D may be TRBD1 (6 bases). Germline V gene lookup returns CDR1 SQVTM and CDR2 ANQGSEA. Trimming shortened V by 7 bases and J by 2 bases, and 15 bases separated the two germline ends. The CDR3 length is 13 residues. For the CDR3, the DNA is TGCAGCGCCGAACGGCAGGGGACCTACGAGCAGTACTTC. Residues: CSAERQGTYEQYF.

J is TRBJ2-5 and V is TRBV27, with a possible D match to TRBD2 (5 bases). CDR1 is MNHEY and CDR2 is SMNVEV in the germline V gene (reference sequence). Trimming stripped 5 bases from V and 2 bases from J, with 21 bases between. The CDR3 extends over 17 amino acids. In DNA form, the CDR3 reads TGTGCCAGCAGTCCCTCCGTCGGGGAATGGTGGCAAGAGACCCAGTACTTC. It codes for CASSPSVGEWWQETQYF.

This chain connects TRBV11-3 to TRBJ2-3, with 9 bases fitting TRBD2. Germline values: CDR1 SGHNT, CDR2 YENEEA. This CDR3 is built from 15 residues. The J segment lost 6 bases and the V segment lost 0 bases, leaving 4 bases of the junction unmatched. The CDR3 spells CASSLDSGSPDTQYF. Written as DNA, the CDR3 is TGTGCCAGCAGCTTAGATAGCGGGAGTCCTGATACGCAGTATTTT.

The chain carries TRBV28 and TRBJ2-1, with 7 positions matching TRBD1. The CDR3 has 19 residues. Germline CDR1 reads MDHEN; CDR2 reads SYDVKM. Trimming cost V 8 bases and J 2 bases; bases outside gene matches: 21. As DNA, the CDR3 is TGTGCCAGCGAGTTTATAGGGGGTTCATTCCAGGGGGCCTACAATGAGCAGTTCTTC. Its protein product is CASEFIGGSFQGAYNEQFF.

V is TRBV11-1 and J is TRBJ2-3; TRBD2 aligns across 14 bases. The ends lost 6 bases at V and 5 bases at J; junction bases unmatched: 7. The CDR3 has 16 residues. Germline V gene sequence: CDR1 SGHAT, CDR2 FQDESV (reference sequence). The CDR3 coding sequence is TGTGCCAGCAGTGATAGGACTAGCGGGAGGATAGATACGCAGTATTTT. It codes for CASSDRTSGRIDTQYF. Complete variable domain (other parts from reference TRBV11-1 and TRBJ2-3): EAEVAQSPRYKITEKSQAVAFWCDPISGHATLYWYRQILGQGPELLVQFQDESVVDDSQLPKDRFSAERLKGVDSTLKIQPAELGDSAMYLCASSDRTSGRIDTQYFGPGTRLTVL.

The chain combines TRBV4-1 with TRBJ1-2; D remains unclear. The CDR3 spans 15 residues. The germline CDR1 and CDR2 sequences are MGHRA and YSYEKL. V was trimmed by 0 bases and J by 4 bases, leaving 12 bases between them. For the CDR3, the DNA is TGCGCCAGCAGCCAAGAACGGTCACCCCCCTATGGCTACACCTTC. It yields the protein CASSQERSPPYGYTF.

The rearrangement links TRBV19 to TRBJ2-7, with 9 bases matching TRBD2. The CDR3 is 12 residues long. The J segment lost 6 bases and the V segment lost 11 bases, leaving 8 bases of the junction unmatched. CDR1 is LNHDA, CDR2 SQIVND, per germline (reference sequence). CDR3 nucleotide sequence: TGTGCCTCCTGTAGCGGGAGAGGCGAGCAGTACTTC. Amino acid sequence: CASCSGRGEQYF.